This T cell receptor (beta chain) originates from a study of PD-1 blockade in classical Hodgkin lymphoma. The study's findings and limits: While CD8+ TCR diversity did not rise significantly by C4D1, CD4+ TCR diversity did. Newly diagnosed patients were reported to start with lower TCR diversity than healthy donors.

Profiled with immunoSEQ multiplex PCR; TCRdb holds only in-frame clones, not every one. The sample contains some 93,000 clones, roughly 90% of which appear only once. Each patient's relapse followed autologous stem cell transplantation, and brentuximab vedotin exposure varied. Details on this clone: What it binds is unknown.

V was cut by 5 bases and J by 7 bases, with 9 bases left in between. Germline assignment: CDR1 SEHNR and CDR2 FQNEAQ (reference sequence). CDR3 length: 11 residues. The V gene is TRBV7-9, the J gene TRBJ2-7; D might be TRBD1 or TRBD2, each matching 5 bases. The material sequenced was peripheral blood mononuclear cells (PBMCs), taken at baseline. The TCR comes from a human donor with classical Hodgkin lymphoma. CDR3 nucleotides: TGTGCCAGCAGCGGGGACCTTGAGCAGTACTTC. Residues: CASSGDLEQYF.